This TCR beta chain was recovered during a study of blood T cell repertoires in COVID-19. Generated by immunoSEQ multiplex PCR, the TCRdb table keeps only in-frame clones and is missing some. The data show fewer than 30,000 clones, with around 90% seen just once and approximately 7.5% held by the top ten. This CDR3 contains 15 residues. The ends were cut back, 5 bases at V and 0 bases at J, with 13 bases in the middle. Germline CDR1 is LGHNA and CDR2 is YNFKEQ. The TCR comes from a man aged 45-60 years with active COVID-19. The chain links TRBV4-2 to TRBJ1-1; maybe TRBD1 (6 bases). Source material: peripheral blood. This chain's CDR3 is CASSEQRGMNTEAFF. The CDR3 nucleotides read TGTGCCAGCAGCGAACAAAGGGGGATGAACACTGAAGCTTTCTTT.